This note documents a single TCR beta chain sequence. The antigen remains undetermined. This entry belongs to a study of cytomegalovirus exposure and HLA in healthy donors. Study conclusions and caveats: In a later analysis, DRB1 alleles had the most associated TCRs; HLA-C alleles the fewest. TCR beta V- and J-gene trimming, according to a later analysis, was linked to a missense DCLRE1C variant. Relative to equally common others, HLA-associated TCR beta chains showed greater clonal expansion in a later analysis.

V lost 2 bases, J lost 2 bases, and 9 bases lay in between. Germline V gives CDR1 MGHDK, CDR2 SYGVNS. CDR3 size: 14 residues. PCR primers comprised 60 Vbeta and 13 Jbeta primers. Clones were sequenced by immunoSEQ multiplex PCR, and TCRdb holds only the in-frame ones, with some missing. This table holds 150,000 to 200,000 clones, over 60% found once. This chain connects TRBV25-1 to TRBJ2-5, with TRBD2 as a possible D gene (6 bases). Source material: PBMCs. The TCR comes from a woman aged 30 to 39 in good health and CMV-seronegative. This CDR3 is CASSERRGQETQYF. The DNA of the CDR3 is TGTGCCAGCAGTGAACGGAGGGGACAAGAGACCCAGTACTTC.